These 22 T cell receptor beta chains originate from one sample sequenced in a study of STAT3 mutations in large granular lymphocyte leukemia. Findings and caveats of the study: In T-cell large granular lymphocyte leukemia, about half of patients showed multiple immunodominant subclonotypes.

For these TCRs, the target antigens are not known. Libraries were prepared by immunoSEQ multiplex PCR; TCRdb keeps only in-frame clonotypes and omits some of them. The data hold tens of thousands of clones, with approximately 83% observed a single time. Input material: peripheral blood mononuclear cells. These receptors all come from a man aged 60-69 years with T-cell large granular lymphocyte leukemia. Some clones in this sample may be carry-over from other donors' samples.

This clone appeared a few times. J is TRBJ1-6 and V is TRBV19, with a possible D match to TRBD1 (6 bases). This CDR3 spans 15 amino acids. V lost 4 bases and J 7 bases, leaving 14 bases between the germline ends. Germline V CDR1 and CDR2: LNHDA, SQIVND (reference sequence). DNA for the CDR3: TGTGCCAGTAGTACTTCAGGGGTCCCCAATTCACCCCTCCACTTT. The encoded protein is CASSTSGVPNSPLHF. Based on the CDR3 plus reference TRBV19 and TRBJ1-6, the full variable domain is DGGITQSPKYLFRKEGQNVTLSCEQNLNHDAMYWYRQDPGQGLRLIYYSQIVNDFQKGDIAEGYSVSREKKESFPLTVTSAQKNPTAFYLCASSTSGVPNSPLHFGNGTRLTVT.

The chain carries TRBV9 and TRBJ1-1; perhaps TRBD1 as D (6 bases). The germline CDR1 and CDR2 sequences are SGDLS and YYNGEE. The CDR3 spans 15 residues. Trimming removed 3 bases from V and 1 base from J, with 13 bases in between. The CDR3 here is CASSASGGANTEAFF. CDR3 nucleotide sequence: TGTGCCAGCAGCGCCTCCGGGGGGGCGAACACTGAAGCTTTCTTT. Variable domain in full (rest from reference TRBV9 and TRBJ1-1): DSGVTQTPKHLITATGQRVTLRCSPRSGDLSVYWYQQSLDQGLQFLIQYYNGEERAKGNILERFSAQQFPDLHSELNLSSLELGDSALYFCASSASGGANTEAFFGQGTRLTVV.

The rearrangement links TRBV10-1 to TRBJ2-2, with D possibly matching TRBD1 (6 bases). From germline, CDR1 is WNHNN and CDR2 SYGVQD (reference sequence). V was shortened by 4 bases and J by 4 bases, with 10 bases between the two germline ends. This CDR3 has 14 amino acids. The CDR3, as DNA: TGCGCCAGCAGTGCGTCCAGGGGCACCGGGGAGCTGTTTTTT. Protein product: CASSASRGTGELFF.

V usage is TRBV7-9 and J usage is TRBJ2-1; the D gene is possibly TRBD2 (6 bases). Germline V gene data show CDR1 as SEHNR and CDR2 as FQNEAQ (reference sequence). The CDR3 consists of 18 residues. V lost 6 bases to trimming and J lost 3 bases, with 24 bases between them. CDR3 amino acids: CASSSGWGGTLLYNEQFF. DNA for the CDR3: TGTGCCAGCAGTTCAGGCTGGGGTGGGACTTTGCTCTACAATGAGCAGTTCTTC.

V usage is TRBV18 and J usage is TRBJ2-5, with D perhaps TRBD1 (6 bases). Trimming took off 1 base at V and 1 base at J, with 7 bases between the two ends. The CDR3 extends over 14 amino acids. Germline V gene data show CDR1 as KGHSH and CDR2 as LQKENI. The CDR3 nucleotides are TGTGCCAGCTCACCACGGACAGCCCAAGAGACCCAGTACTTC. This gives the protein CASSPRTAQETQYF.

This chain links TRBV28 with TRBJ2-7; TRBD1 matches 7 bases. Germline V lookup: CDR1 MDHEN, CDR2 SYDVKM. The J segment lost 0 bases and the V segment lost 9 bases, leaving 5 bases of the junction unmatched. The CDR3 extends over 13 amino acids. The CDR3: CASRTGTSYEQYF. In DNA, the CDR3 is TGTGCCAGTCGGACAGGCACCTCCTACGAGCAGTACTTC.

The V and J genes are TRBV5-1 and TRBJ2-3, with a tentative D call TRBD1 (6 bases). V lost 0 bases to trimming and J lost 3 bases, with 11 bases between them. From germline, CDR1 is SGHRS and CDR2 YFSETQ. The CDR3 consists of 15 residues. The CDR3 here is CASSLDRAGTDTQYF. The CDR3 DNA is TGCGCCAGCAGCTTGGACAGGGCTGGGACAGATACGCAGTATTTT.

This sequence joins TRBV6-6 and TRBJ1-4, with TRBD1 matching 8 bases. J lost 7 bases, V lost 5 bases, and 9 bases had no gene match. This CDR3 spans 15 amino acids. Germline lookup yields CDR1 MNHNY and CDR2 SVGAGI (reference sequence). The DNA of the CDR3 is TGTGCCAGCAGTACTAGTACAGGGGGAATTGAAAAACTGTTTTTT. Protein product: CASSTSTGGIEKLFF.

The V and J genes are TRBV5-4 and TRBJ2-7; tentatively, D is TRBD1 (5 bases). V lost 0 bases, J lost 5 bases, and 12 bases lay in between. CDR1 SGHNT and CDR2 YYREEE come from the germline V gene (reference sequence). There are 14 residues in the CDR3. The CDR3: CASSLAVRVDEQYF. The CDR3 nucleotides are TGTGCCAGCAGCTTGGCCGTCAGGGTGGACGAGCAGTACTTC. Based on the CDR3 plus reference TRBV5-4 and TRBJ2-7, the full variable domain is ETGVTQSPTHLIKTRGQQVTLRCSSQSGHNTVSWYQQALGQGPQFIFQYYREEENGRGNFPPRFSGLQFPNYSSELNVNALELDDSALYLCASSLAVRVDEQYFGPGTRLTVT.

The CDR3 protein is CASSQEWVRDTQYF. The CDR3 coding sequence is TGTGCCAGCAGCCAAGAATGGGTTAGGGATACGCAGTATTTT. This chain uses TRBV4-2 with TRBJ2-3; no clear D gene. V was trimmed by 0 bases and J by 6 bases, leaving 10 bases between them. Germline V lookup: CDR1 LGHNA, CDR2 YNFKEQ. The CDR3 spans 14 residues.

CDR3 DNA sequence: TGTGCCAGCTCACCGCTACTTAAGCAGGGGGCGAATACTGAAGCTTTCTTT. Translating gives CASSPLLKQGANTEAFF. V gene TRBV18 combines with J gene TRBJ1-1; TRBD1 aligns across 8 bases. The germline V gene encodes CDR1 KGHSH and CDR2 LQKENI. V was pared by 3 bases and J by 5 bases, with 14 bases of the junction left unmatched. The CDR3 runs to 17 residues.

This chain connects TRBV29-1 to TRBJ2-7; the D gene could be TRBD1 or TRBD2 (5 bases each). V gave up 6 bases and J gave up 2 bases, with 11 bases separating them. From germline, CDR1 is SQVTM and CDR2 ANQGSEA. This CDR3 region has 12 residues. The CDR3 DNA follows: TGCAGCGTCCTAACGGGGCCCTACGAGCAGTACTTC. Translating it yields CSVLTGPYEQYF.

The chain uses TRBV10-2 and TRBJ1-2; 9 bases map to TRBD1. CDR1 is WSHSY and CDR2 is SAAADI in the germline V gene. This CDR3 spans 13 amino acids. The ends lost 7 bases at V and 8 bases at J; junction bases unmatched: 8. The CDR3 is CASTIRTGVGYTF. CDR3 nucleotides: TGCGCCAGCACGATACGGACAGGGGTAGGCTACACCTTC.

The chain is built from TRBV5-1 and TRBJ1-3, with no clear D. Trimming removed 0 bases from V and 0 bases from J, with 7 bases in between. The length of the CDR3 is 15 residues. CDR1 and CDR2 from the germline V gene are SGHRS and YFSETQ. CDR3 sequence reads: CASSLDQASGNTIYF. Here the CDR3 DNA reads TGCGCCAGCAGCTTGGATCAGGCCTCTGGAAACACCATATATTTT. Complete variable domain (other parts from reference TRBV5-1 and TRBJ1-3): KAGVTQTPRYLIKTRGQQVTLSCSPISGHRSVSWYQQTPGQGLQFLFEYFSETQRNKGNFPGRFSGRQFSNSRSEMNVSTLELGDSALYLCASSLDQASGNTIYFGEGSWLTVV.

The V call is TRBV5-1, the J call TRBJ1-1; 8 bases agree with TRBD1. With 2 bases clipped from V and 5 bases from J, the junction kept 5 bases outside the gene matches. CDR1 is SGHRS and CDR2 is YFSETQ in the germline V gene. The CDR3 sequence is 14 residues long. In DNA form, the CDR3 reads TGCGCCAGCAGCTTACAGGGGGGAACAACTGAAGCTTTCTTT. This translates into CASSLQGGTTEAFF.

The chain uses TRBV6-5 and TRBJ2-2, with 8 positions matching TRBD1. The CDR3 is made up of 15 amino acids. Germline-derived CDR1 and CDR2 are MNHEY and SVGAGI. V shed 6 bases, J shed 6 bases, and the junction held 9 bases outside the gene matches. The CDR3 spells CASRHGQGTAGELFF. In DNA form, the CDR3 reads TGTGCCAGCAGACACGGACAGGGAACCGCCGGGGAGCTGTTTTTT.

This clone was seen just once. The chain is built from TRBV18 and TRBJ1-6, with TRBD1 matching over 11 bases. V dropped 2 bases and J dropped 5; count of bases not matched to a gene: 5. CDR3 length equals 17 residues. Germline lookup yields CDR1 KGHSH and CDR2 LQKENI. The CDR3 DNA sequence: TGTGCCAGCTCACCATTAGGACAGGGGGCGGATAATTCACCCCTCCACTTT. It specifies CASSPLGQGADNSPLHF.

The chain employs TRBV30 and TRBJ2-7, with no clear D. Germline CDR1 reads GTSNPN; CDR2 reads SVGIG (reference sequence). The germline V and J ends were trimmed by 2 bases and 5 bases, with 7 bases remaining between them. The CDR3 sequence is 11 residues long. The CDR3: CAWSMGNEQYF. As DNA, the CDR3 is TGTGCCTGGAGTATGGGTAACGAGCAGTACTTC.

The chain employs TRBV9 and TRBJ2-2; 8 positions match TRBD1. J gave up 1 base and V 0 bases, and 5 bases lay outside the gene matches. Germline-derived CDR1 and CDR2 are SGDLS and YYNGEE. The CDR3 has 17 amino acids. CDR3 DNA: TGTGCCAGCAGCGTAGGTATAGGGACAGGGAACACCGGGGAGCTGTTTTTT. Its protein is CASSVGIGTGNTGELFF.

The chain links TRBV5-1 to TRBJ1-2; D gene unclear. The CDR3 runs 16 residues. Deletions cut 0 bases from V and 5 bases from J, with 17 bases between. Looked up from germline, CDR1 is SGHRS and CDR2 is YFSETQ. The CDR3 is CASSLEGGRFGYGYTF. CDR3 in DNA: TGCGCCAGCAGCTTGGAGGGCGGCCGATTTGGTTATGGCTACACCTTC.

The chain combines TRBV5-4 with TRBJ2-2; 9 positions agree with TRBD1. J lost 4 bases, V lost 3 bases, and 10 bases had no gene match. The CDR3 length is 17 residues. Germline CDR1 reads SGHNT; CDR2 reads YYREEE (reference sequence). The chain's CDR3 is CASSSPPDRGRTGELFF. DNA of the CDR3: TGTGCCAGCAGCTCGCCTCCGGACAGGGGACGCACCGGGGAGCTGTTTTTT.

J is TRBJ1-4 and V is TRBV7-9; D remains ambiguous. Germline V CDR1 and CDR2: SEHNR, FQNEAQ (reference sequence). Trimming stripped 4 bases from V and 4 bases from J, with 19 bases between. This CDR3 contains 17 residues. DNA for the CDR3: TGTGCCAGCAGCTCCGAAGGCGGGAGAAGGGTTAATGAAAAACTGTTTTTT. It encodes CASSSEGGRRVNEKLFF.